This TCR beta chain was sequenced for a study of immune evolution from preneoplasia to lung adenocarcinoma. TCRdb's table, derived via immunoSEQ multiplex PCR, lists solely in-frame clones and lacks some. This table has about 6,300 clones, approximately 76% appearing once. Germline V lookup: CDR1 SEHNR, CDR2 FQNEAQ (reference sequence). The CDR3 runs 14 residues. The ends were cut back, 1 base at V and 4 bases at J, with 11 bases in the middle. The TCR originated in a person between 70 and 80 years old with lung adenocarcinoma. The specimen was FFPE minimally invasive lung adenocarcinoma tissue. The genes are TRBV7-9 and TRBJ2-7, with D maybe TRBD2 (6 bases). CDR3 residues: CASSLDGSGYEQYF. The CDR3 DNA sequence: TGTGCCAGCAGCTTAGACGGGAGTGGGTACGAGCAGTACTTC.